These T cell receptor beta chains were read from a single sample in a study of T cell changes during pregnancy in multiple sclerosis. TCRdb's table, derived via immunoSEQ multiplex PCR, lists solely in-frame clones and lacks some. The sample records almost 20,000 clones, 80% to 90% being singletons. The input for sequencing was CD8+ T cells from peripheral blood mononuclear cells, taken in the second trimester of pregnancy. Receptors were obtained from a female donor in good health, enrolled as a control in a pregnancy study. Both conserved end residues are part of each CDR3. A D gene is named only where the DNA matches it firmly. Clone size is not always given. Where it is, it says once, few, many or a class for expanded clones.

CDR3 | DNA | size | J | D | V
CASSDGQGAGTEAFF | TGTGCCAGCAGCGACGGACAGGGGGCAGGAACTGAAGCTTTCTTT | - | TRBJ1-1 | TRBD1 | TRBV9
CASSYSPGANSPLHF | TGTGCCAGCAGTTACTCGCCAGGGGCCAATTCACCCCTCCACTTT | - | TRBJ1-6 | - | TRBV6-5
CASSISSGTWGGGEQYF | TGTGCCAGTAGTATATCTAGCGGGACCTGGGGAGGAGGAGAGCAGTACTTC | - | TRBJ2-7 | TRBD2 | TRBV19
CASSARTGAYTEAFF | TGTGCCAGCAGCGCCCGGACAGGGGCCTACACTGAAGCTTTCTTT | - | TRBJ1-1 | TRBD1 | TRBV9
CASSMDGGLGGYTF | TGTGCCAGCAGTATGGACGGGGGGCTTGGGGGCTACACCTTC | - | TRBJ1-2 | - | TRBV6-5
CASSGGPGDSNQPQHF | TGTGCCAGCAGTGGTGGGCCAGGGGATAGCAATCAGCCCCAGCATTTT | few | TRBJ1-5 | - | TRBV6-1
CASSGGLAATYEQYF | TGTGCCAGCAGCGGTGGACTAGCGGCAACCTACGAGCAGTACTTC | - | TRBJ2-7 | TRBD2 | TRBV5-6
CASSESSNTEAFF | TGTGCCAGTAGTGAGTCCTCGAACACTGAAGCTTTCTTT | - | TRBJ1-1 | - | TRBV6-4
CASSYWDRDTDTQYF | TGTGCCAGCAGTTACTGGGACAGGGACACAGATACGCAGTATTTT | - | TRBJ2-3 | TRBD1 | TRBV6-5
CASSLTAGAGNQPQHF | TGTGCCAGCAGCTTAACGGCTGGGGCAGGAAATCAGCCCCAGCATTTT | - | TRBJ1-5 | - | TRBV7-2
CASSRSRGSGYTF | TGTGCCAGCAGCCGGAGCCGCGGGTCTGGCTACACCTTC | - | TRBJ1-2 | - | TRBV5-5
CASSSGNTEAFF | TGTGCCAGCAGTTCGGGAAACACTGAAGCTTTCTTT | once | TRBJ1-1 | - | TRBV6-5
CASSLEGQGGENIQYF | TGTGCCAGCAGCTTAGAAGGGCAGGGTGGAGAAAACATTCAGTACTTC | - | TRBJ2-4 | - | TRBV13
CATSIKGGNTEAFF | TGTGCCACCAGCATTAAAGGGGGGAACACTGAAGCTTTCTTT | few | TRBJ1-1 | - | TRBV15
CASEGWAAEYEQYF | TGTGCCAGCGAGGGATGGGCAGCCGAGTACGAGCAGTACTTC | - | TRBJ2-7 | - | TRBV6-1
CASSFTREQPQHF | TGTGCCAGCAGCTTCACGAGGGAACAGCCCCAGCATTTT | large | TRBJ1-5 | - | TRBV7-8
CAWSGPSGGLQETQYF | TGTGCCTGGAGCGGTCCTAGCGGGGGACTACAAGAGACCCAGTACTTC | - | TRBJ2-5 | TRBD2 | TRBV30
CASSTAGLAGVDEQYF | TGTGCCAGCAGCACGGCGGGACTAGCGGGAGTCGACGAGCAGTACTTC | - | TRBJ2-7 | TRBD2 | TRBV7-9
CASSLPGSYEQYF | TGTGCCAGCAGCTTGCCCGGGAGCTACGAGCAGTACTTC | - | TRBJ2-7 | - | TRBV7-9
CASSEPSAGGLWTGELFF | TGTGCCAGCAGCGAGCCATCCGCGGGGGGGCTATGGACCGGGGAGCTGTTTTTT | - | TRBJ2-2 | TRBD2 | TRBV9
CASSPSGTSGLYEQYF | TGTGCCAGCAGTCCATCGGGGACTAGCGGTCTCTACGAGCAGTACTTC | - | TRBJ2-7 | TRBD2 | TRBV28
CASSVKRGGHNEQFF | TGTGCCAGCAGCGTAAAGCGGGGGGGCCACAATGAGCAGTTCTTC | once | TRBJ2-1 | TRBD2 | TRBV9
CASSDTGYEQFF | TGTGCCAGCAGCGATACAGGGTATGAGCAGTTCTTC | - | TRBJ2-1 | - | TRBV9
CASSELTGELYEQYF | TGTGCCAGCAGTGAATTGACAGGGGAGCTCTACGAGCAGTACTTC | - | TRBJ2-7 | TRBD1 | TRBV6-1
CASSLFRDIYMNTEAFF | TGTGCCAGCAGCCTTTTCCGGGACATATACATGAACACTGAAGCTTTCTTT | once | TRBJ1-1 | - | TRBV7-9
CASSGGGVRAQHF | TGTGCCAGCAGTGGGGGGGGAGTCAGGGCCCAGCATTTT | - | TRBJ1-5 | - | TRBV6-1
CASSLSTPRGRQDYEQYF | TGTGCCAGCAGTTTATCTACCCCTCGGGGCAGACAGGATTACGAGCAGTACTTC | once | TRBJ2-7 | - | TRBV27
CASSLDPPGGLPTLNTEAFF | TGTGCCAGCAGTTTAGATCCGCCAGGGGGGTTACCAACTTTGAACACTGAAGCTTTCTTT | - | TRBJ1-1 | TRBD1 | TRBV27
CASSSPEQGPYNEQFF | TGTGCCAGCAGCTCCCCTGAGCAGGGTCCCTACAATGAGCAGTTCTTC | once | TRBJ2-1 | - | TRBV5-4
CASSIRQDSYEQYF | TGTGCCAGTAGTATAAGACAGGACTCCTACGAGCAGTACTTC | once | TRBJ2-7 | - | TRBV19
CASSQGADETQYF | TGTGCCAGCAGCCAAGGTGCGGATGAGACCCAGTACTTC | - | TRBJ2-5 | - | TRBV4-2
CASREQGSSYNEQFF | TGTGCCAGCAGAGAGCAGGGGAGCTCCTACAATGAGCAGTTCTTC | - | TRBJ2-1 | - | TRBV6-6
CASSRLKGINSPLHF | TGTGCCAGCAGCCGACTGAAGGGGATTAATTCACCCCTCCACTTT | - | TRBJ1-6 | - | TRBV7-9
CAISGSRAGNSPLHF | TGTGCCATCTCGGGGTCCCGGGCAGGTAATTCACCCCTCCACTTT | - | TRBJ1-6 | - | TRBV10-3
CATSSGRSSDEQYF | TGTGCCACCAGCAGCGGAAGGAGTTCTGACGAGCAGTACTTC | - | TRBJ2-7 | - | TRBV15
CATSRGGGTRFEQYF | TGTGCCACCAGCAGAGGAGGGGGAACCCGCTTCGAGCAGTACTTC | - | TRBJ2-7 | - | TRBV15
CASFSSSYEQYF | TGTGCCAGCTTTTCCAGCTCCTACGAGCAGTACTTC | medium-sized | TRBJ2-7 | - | TRBV27
CASSLGGGDRVFWTEAFF | TGCGCCAGCAGCTTGGGAGGAGGGGACAGGGTGTTTTGGACTGAAGCTTTCTTT | - | TRBJ1-1 | TRBD1 | TRBV5-1
CASSSTSGLPLYYNEQFF | TGTGCCAGCAGCTCGACTAGCGGGCTCCCGCTTTACTACAATGAGCAGTTCTTC | - | TRBJ2-1 | TRBD2 | TRBV27
CASPDLGASTLGEQFF | TGTGCCAGCCCCGACCTGGGGGCTAGCACTTTGGGTGAGCAGTTCTTC | - | TRBJ2-1 | - | TRBV25-1
CSVEVPAYNEQFF | TGCAGCGTTGAAGTCCCCGCCTACAATGAGCAGTTCTTC | - | TRBJ2-1 | - | TRBV29-1